The TCR beta chain described here comes from a study of OX40 agonist ivuxolimab in advanced cancers. Turning to the study itself: Ivuxolimab, an agonist antibody against OX40 (CD134), was given to patients. Partial responses occurred in Three dose-escalation patients, one with hepatocellular carcinoma and two with cutaneous melanoma. The dose of intravenous ivuxolimab that patients received every 2 weeks ranged from 0.01 to 10 mg/kg.

Profiling relied on immunoSEQ multiplex PCR, and the TCRdb table lists in-frame clones only, not all of them. The sample lists about 68,000 clones, 83% occurring once. This CDR3 is 18 amino acids long. The germline V gene encodes CDR1 MNHNS and CDR2 SASEGT. The trim removed 4 bases at V and 1 base at J, leaving 8 bases unmatched. The V gene is TRBV6-1, the J gene TRBJ2-2; 11 nucleotides agree with TRBD2. The specimen comprised CD4+ or CD8+ T cells sorted from blood, sampled in a trial of the OX40 agonist ivuxolimab. This sequence was found in an adult with an advanced solid tumor such as melanoma, head and neck, liver or kidney cancer. The CDR3 is CASSGPVTSGGNTGELFF. The CDR3 DNA is TGTGCCAGCAGTGGGCCGGTTACTAGCGGGGGGAACACCGGGGAGCTGTTTTTT.